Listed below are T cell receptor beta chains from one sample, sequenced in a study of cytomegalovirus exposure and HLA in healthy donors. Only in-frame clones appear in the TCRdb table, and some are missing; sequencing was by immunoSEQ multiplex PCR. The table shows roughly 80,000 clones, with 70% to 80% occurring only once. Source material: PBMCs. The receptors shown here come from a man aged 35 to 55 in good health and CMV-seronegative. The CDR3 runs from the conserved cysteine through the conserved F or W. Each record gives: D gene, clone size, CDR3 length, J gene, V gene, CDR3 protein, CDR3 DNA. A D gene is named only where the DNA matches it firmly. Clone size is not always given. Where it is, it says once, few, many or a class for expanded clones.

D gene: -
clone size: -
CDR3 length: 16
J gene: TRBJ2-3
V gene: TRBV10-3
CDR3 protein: CAISESKDSSTDTQYF
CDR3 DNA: TGTGCCATCAGTGAGTCAAAAGACAGCTCCACAGATACGCAGTATTTT

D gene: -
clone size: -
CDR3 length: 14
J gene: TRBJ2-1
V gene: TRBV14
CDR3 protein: CASSQLSSYNEQFF
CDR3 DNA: TGTGCCAGCAGCCAGCTAAGCTCCTACAATGAGCAGTTCTTC

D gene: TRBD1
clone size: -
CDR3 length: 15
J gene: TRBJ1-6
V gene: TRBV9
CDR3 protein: CASSPWTGENSPLHF
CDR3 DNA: TGTGCCAGCAGCCCGTGGACAGGGGAAAATTCACCCCTCCACTTT

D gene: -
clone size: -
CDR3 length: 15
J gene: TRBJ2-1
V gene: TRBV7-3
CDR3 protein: CASSPMAASYNEQFF
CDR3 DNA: TGTGCCAGCAGTCCAATGGCGGCCTCCTACAATGAGCAGTTCTTC

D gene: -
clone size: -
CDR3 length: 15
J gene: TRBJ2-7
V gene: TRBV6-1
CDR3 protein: CASSLTAFGSYEQYF
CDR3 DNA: TGTGCCAGCAGTCTAACAGCATTCGGCTCCTACGAGCAGTACTTC

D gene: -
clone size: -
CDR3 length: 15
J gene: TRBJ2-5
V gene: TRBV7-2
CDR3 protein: CASSLAFGRVETQYF
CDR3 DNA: TGTGCCAGCAGCTTAGCTTTTGGCAGGGTGGAGACCCAGTACTTC

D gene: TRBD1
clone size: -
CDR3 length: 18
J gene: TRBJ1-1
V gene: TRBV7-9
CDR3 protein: CSSSFGGTGRFLNTEAFF
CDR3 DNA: TGTTCCAGCAGCTTCGGAGGGACAGGGCGATTCCTGAACACTGAAGCTTTCTTT

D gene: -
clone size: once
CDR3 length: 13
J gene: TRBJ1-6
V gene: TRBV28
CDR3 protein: CASSLSDNSPLHF
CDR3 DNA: TGTGCCAGCAGTTTATCGGATAATTCACCCCTCCACTTT

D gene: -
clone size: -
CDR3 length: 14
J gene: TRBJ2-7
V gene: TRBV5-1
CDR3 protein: CASSLNAGQYEQYF
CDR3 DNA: TGCGCCAGCAGCTTGAATGCGGGTCAGTACGAGCAGTACTTC

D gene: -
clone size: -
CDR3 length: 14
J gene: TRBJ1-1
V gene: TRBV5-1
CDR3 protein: CASSSPEGNTEAFF
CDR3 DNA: TGCGCCAGCAGCAGCCCGGAGGGGAACACTGAAGCTTTCTTT

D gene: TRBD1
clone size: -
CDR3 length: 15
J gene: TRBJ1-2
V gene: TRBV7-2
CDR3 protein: CASSLVGWDSGGYTF
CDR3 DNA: TGTGCCAGCAGCTTAGTAGGTTGGGACAGTGGTGGCTACACCTTC

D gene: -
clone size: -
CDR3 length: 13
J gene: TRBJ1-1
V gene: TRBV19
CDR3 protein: CASSIPGNTEAFF
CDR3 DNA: TGTGCCAGTAGTATACCGGGGAACACTGAAGCTTTCTTT

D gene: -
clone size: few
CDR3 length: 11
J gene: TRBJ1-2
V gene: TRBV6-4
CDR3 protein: CASSDRDLYTF
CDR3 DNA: TGTGCCAGCAGTGACCGGGACTTGTACACCTTC

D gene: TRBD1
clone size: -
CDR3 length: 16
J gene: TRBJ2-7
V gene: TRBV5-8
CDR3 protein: CASSHEQGLYLYEQYF
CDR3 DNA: TGTGCCAGCAGCCACGAACAGGGGCTTTATTTGTACGAGCAGTACTTC

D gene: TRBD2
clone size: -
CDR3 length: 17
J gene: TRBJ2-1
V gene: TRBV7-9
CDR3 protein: CASSLYFTSGVYNEQFF
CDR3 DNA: TGTGCCAGCAGCCTATACTTCACTAGCGGGGTTTACAATGAGCAGTTCTTC

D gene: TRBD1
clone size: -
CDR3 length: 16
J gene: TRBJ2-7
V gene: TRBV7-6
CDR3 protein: CASSLRARDSSYEQYF
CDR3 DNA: TGTGCCAGCAGCTTGCGGGCCCGGGACAGCTCCTACGAGCAGTACTTC

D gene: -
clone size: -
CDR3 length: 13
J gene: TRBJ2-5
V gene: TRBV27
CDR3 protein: CASSLGGLETQYF
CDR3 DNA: TGTGCCAGCAGTCTTGGGGGGTTAGAGACCCAGTACTTC

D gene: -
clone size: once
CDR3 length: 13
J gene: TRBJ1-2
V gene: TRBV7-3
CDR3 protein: CASSLKGGPGYTF
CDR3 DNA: TGTGCCAGCAGCCTAAAGGGGGGGCCTGGCTACACCTTC

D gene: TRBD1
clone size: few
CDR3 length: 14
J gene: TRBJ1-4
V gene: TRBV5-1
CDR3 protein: CASSPGTGNEKLFF
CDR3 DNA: TGCGCCAGCAGCCCGGGGACAGGGAATGAAAAACTGTTTTTT

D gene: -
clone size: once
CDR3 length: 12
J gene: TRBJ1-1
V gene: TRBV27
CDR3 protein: CAVGGGRAEAFF
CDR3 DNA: TGTGCCGTGGGGGGGGGTAGGGCTGAAGCTTTCTTT

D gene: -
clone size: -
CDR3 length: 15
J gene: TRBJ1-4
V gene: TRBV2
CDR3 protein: CASSGGPGRAEKLFF
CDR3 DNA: TGTGCCAGCAGTGGGGGCCCAGGTCGTGCTGAAAAACTGTTTTTT

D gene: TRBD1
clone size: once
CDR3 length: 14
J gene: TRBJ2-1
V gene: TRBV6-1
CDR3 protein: CASRVLGQTHEQFF
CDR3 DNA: TGTGCCAGCAGGGTTTTGGGACAGACTCATGAGCAGTTCTTC

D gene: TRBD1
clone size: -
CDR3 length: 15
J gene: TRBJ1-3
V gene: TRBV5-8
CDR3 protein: CASTADRGTGNTIYF
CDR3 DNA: TGTGCCAGCACAGCCGACAGGGGGACTGGAAACACCATATATTTT

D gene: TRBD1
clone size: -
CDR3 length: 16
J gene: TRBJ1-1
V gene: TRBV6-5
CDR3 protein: CASSYPLGTGATEAFF
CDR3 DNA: TGTGCCAGCAGTTACCCCCTAGGGACAGGGGCCACTGAAGCTTTCTTT

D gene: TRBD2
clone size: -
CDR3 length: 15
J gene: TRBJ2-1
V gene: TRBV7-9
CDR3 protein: CASSLQTSSYNEQFF
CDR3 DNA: TGTGCCAGCAGCTTGCAGACTAGCAGCTACAATGAGCAGTTCTTC

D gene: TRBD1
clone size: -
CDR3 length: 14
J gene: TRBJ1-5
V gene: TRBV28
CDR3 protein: CASSSGDRYQPQHF
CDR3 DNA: TGTGCCAGCAGTTCCGGGGACAGGTATCAGCCCCAGCATTTT

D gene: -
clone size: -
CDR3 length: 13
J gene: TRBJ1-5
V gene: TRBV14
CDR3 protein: CASSQKQGQPQHF
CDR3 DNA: TGTGCCAGCAGCCAAAAACAGGGTCAGCCCCAGCATTTT

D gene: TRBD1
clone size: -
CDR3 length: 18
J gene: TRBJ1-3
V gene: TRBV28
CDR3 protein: CASSSWGTGGASGNTIYF
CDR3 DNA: TGTGCCAGCAGTTCCTGGGGGACAGGGGGCGCTTCTGGAAACACCATATATTTT

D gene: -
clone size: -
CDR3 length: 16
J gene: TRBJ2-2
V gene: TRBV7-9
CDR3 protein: CASSPRGQLNTGELFF
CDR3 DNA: TGTGCCAGCAGCCCCCGTGGGCAGTTGAACACCGGGGAGCTGTTTTTT

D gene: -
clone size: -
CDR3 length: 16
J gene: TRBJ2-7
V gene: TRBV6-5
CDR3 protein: CASSYSYPGRGYEQYF
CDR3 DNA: TGTGCCAGCAGTTACTCGTATCCGGGCAGGGGCTACGAGCAGTACTTC

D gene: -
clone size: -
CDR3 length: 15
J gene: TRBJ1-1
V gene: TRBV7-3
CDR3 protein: CASSSWTVMNTEAFF
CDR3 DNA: TGTGCCAGCAGCTCGTGGACAGTCATGAACACTGAAGCTTTCTTC